This TCR beta chain was profiled in a study of T cells in Graves' hyperthyroidism and ophthalmopathy. Exclusion criteria comprised uncontrolled infection, other autoimmune disease, pregnancy or lactation. This clonotype occurred many times. The antigen is unknown. The CDR3 extends over 14 amino acids. Germline CDR1 and CDR2: SNHLY and FYNNEI. Unmatched junction bases numbered 3, after V lost 3 bases and J lost 2 bases. Amplified TCR beta CDR3 regions derived from RNA transcripts. First-round RT-PCR of the TCR CDR3 relied on the HTBI primer set. One entry per CDR3 protein results from TCRdb running MiXCR on the multiplex PCR reads. The repertoire holds 350,000 to 450,000 distinct CDR3 sequences, with over 13% as singletons. Study-level results: Before onset, by a median of about seven months, the model predicted ophthalmopathy. Blood also contained most expanded thyroid clonotypes above 0.001.

Sequencing was performed on blood. The chain recombines TRBV2 with TRBJ2-7; TRBD1 agrees at 8 bases. This TCR derives from a man in his fifties with Graves' ophthalmopathy. The CDR3 reads CASSERTGTYEQYF. In DNA, the CDR3 is TGTGCCAGCAGTGAGAGGACAGGGACCTACGAGCAGTACTTC. The full variable domain, rest sourced from reference TRBV2 and TRBJ2-7, is EPEVTQTPSHQVTQMGQEVILRCVPISNHLYFYWYRQILGQKVEFLVSFYNNEISEKSEIFDDQFSVERPDGSNFTLKIRSTKLEDSAMYFCASSERTGTYEQYFGPGTRLTVT.